This T cell receptor (beta chain) was recovered during a study of cytomegalovirus exposure and HLA in healthy donors. Looking at the study overall: Genotyping showed around four fifths of almost 400 donors falling in the Caucasian-associated ancestry cluster. Study results and caveats: At a 0.05 false discovery rate, a later analysis found some 17,000 TCR beta sequences to be associated with HLA alleles.

The germline CDR1 and CDR2 sequences are SEHNR and FQNEAQ (reference sequence). The V gene lost 2 bases and the J gene lost 4 bases, with 14 bases spanning the gap. The CDR3 sequence is 16 residues long. A single count supports this clone. The antigen remains unidentified. The PCR had 60 Vbeta and 13 Jbeta primers. Sequencing used immunoSEQ multiplex PCR; TCRdb keeps in-frame clones, though not all of them. This sample has around 200,000 clones; roughly 80% occur once, and the top ten carry around 0.69%. The sample was PBMCs. This receptor was obtained from a boy aged 5-17 years in good health and CMV-seronegative. The V gene is TRBV7-9, the J gene TRBJ2-2; D not certain. The CDR3 reads CASSLSGSFGTGELFF. In DNA, the CDR3 is TGTGCCAGCAGCTTATCAGGTAGTTTCGGCACCGGGGAGCTGTTTTTT.